This T cell receptor beta chain was sequenced during a study of early T cells in non-severe SARS-CoV-2 infection. In the study overall: Sequencing used unsorted whole-blood bulk RNA, so chains lack pairing.

As part of library construction, unique molecular identifiers were attached to individual cDNA molecules. TCRdb called the 5' RACE reads again in MiXCR, with one record for every CDR3 protein. Of around 35,000 distinct CDR3 sequences in the sample, around 6.5% were seen once. General study findings and limits: VDJdb matching favored anti-spike CD8 responses, missing private and CD4 specificities.

The table lists this clonotype with many counts. Its target is unknown. This CDR3 is 19 amino acids long. Germline V CDR1 and CDR2: ENHRY, SYGVKD. V shed 6 bases, J shed 0 bases, and the junction held 12 bases outside the gene matches. The chain couples TRBV10-3 to TRBJ2-6; 9 nucleotides align to TRBD2. This TCR was sampled from an adult who was a healthcare worker with PCR-confirmed SARS-CoV-2 infection or an uninfected control (not recorded which). The sequenced sample was whole blood. The DNA for the CDR3 is TGTGCCATCAGGGACATCGTTAGCGGGAGTTCCTCTGGGGCCAACGTCCTGACTTTC. Its translation: CAIRDIVSGSSSGANVLTF.